One T cell receptor (beta chain) is described in this entry. No antigen is known for it. Qualities for individual bases were not recorded, and no much larger clone is one base off. The data derive from a study of long-term antiretroviral therapy in people with HIV (dated 2022 in TCRdb). About the investigation overall: The earliest samples were collected approximately a decade before the 2015 WHO recommendation for immediate ART, a period when ART was typically delayed until CD4 counts fell. The cohort contributed over 150 cryopreserved PBMC samples from 30 adults with confirmed HIV infection, collected serially over a mean of approximately six years (range 1-12). Among the approximately 30 participants with HIV, roughly eleven were female. Whether ART initiation and durable HIV suppression were associated with changes in peripheral blood TRB repertoire composition and diversity was tested in a retrospective serial study. Test extractions of a monoclonal T-cell line alongside some 36 polyclonal samples showed no cross-contamination during QIAcube processing. Overall study outcomes, separate from this receptor: Expanded TRB clones identified before ART initiation dominated the repertoire across all time points, though the dominance fluctuated and decreased in many PLHIV after ART. Starting ART was linked to a significant rise in TRB diversity, yet even with long-term ART the diversity remained significantly lower than in transplant donor controls. The samples were dated from about 2003 to 2018, and the ART regimens that were used may be less effective than current ART regimens. Because PBMC availability was limited, only the TCR beta chain was sequenced, with no alpha chain pairing. CDR3 length ranges in HIV repertoires were narrower than in controls, and network structure suggested an antigen-experienced repertoire with only a slight naive shift after ART. Because pre-ART samples had limited cell numbers, profiling was done on unsorted PBMC rather than on sorted CD4+ and CD8+ T cells. Inferences about post-ART repertoire changes were limited because no data were available on ART adherence, viral resistance or therapy changes.

Sequencing of the TRB variable region was done with the immunoSEQ hsTCRB v3.0 assay at survey level resolution. TRB sequencing targeted a depth of 40,000-50,000 T-cell genomes per sample. Pooled TRB libraries were sequenced on an Illumina MiSeq with a v3 150-cycle kit. The published analysis was carried out like this. Repertoire analysis was run in R within a reproducible Nextflow workflow that covered QC, data transformation and analysis. LymphoSeq2, an R package for exploring AIRR-Seq data, was used to implement the custom analyses. A few samples that yielded fewer than 5000 total TRB sequences were excluded, so that 188 HIV repertoires were analyzed. Among the 180 to 200 HIV repertoires that were kept, 59 were collected before ART initiation and roughly 130 were collected after ART initiation. Repertoires were downsampled to 5000 TRB nucleotide sequences, and summary statistics were averaged over 100 downsampling iterations. The analysis kept only TRB sequences whose CDR3 regions were at least seven amino acids long. A Shannon entropy-derived clonality score and the Gini coefficient were used to measure diversity. In repertoire networks, the top 5000 CDR3 amino acid sequences were linked whenever an edit distance of one separated two sequences. For TRB CDR3 amino acid sequences, antigen specificity groups and MHC restriction were predicted with GLIPH2. CDR3 amino acid sequences were matched against VDJdb and McPAS-TCR to flag known CMV, EBV, HIV or tissue antigen associations. Pre-ART, post-ART and control groups were compared with Wilcoxon signed-rank tests and Holm-Bonferroni correction. Sourced from immuneACCESS, this table was stored by TCRdb with only in-frame sequences that have V and J called. A share of the clones is absent; for the studies checked, an unresolved V gene accounts for under half, and the remainder has no known explanation. V, J and clone size reflect that table, while D and trimming were determined from the DNA. Recorded for this sample are roughly 36,000 clones; 85% of them occurred a single time. Clones ranked in the top ten supply about 5.3% of the sample.

The CDR1 and CDR2 encoded by the germline V gene are SGHRS and YFSETQ. Relative to germline, V is 4 bases shorter and J is 6 bases shorter, with 19 bases between their ends. From the cysteine up to the phenylalanine, the CDR3 has a length of 15 residues. The only DNA kept is the CDR3, 45 bases in frame from the first base. Participants were included only if at least one PBMC sample before ART initiation and at least two post-ART samples were available. Every participant with HIV received treatment in the United States of America. Before DNA extraction, cryopreserved samples containing about 1-11 million PBMC were thawed and washed. At the time of the earliest PBMC sample, participants with HIV were aged between roughly 20 and 55 years. PBMC samples from each participant spanned 1-4 timepoints before ART initiation and 2-8 timepoints after ART initiation, with a median of 7 samples. Serial HIV viral load, CD4+ T-cell count, ART history and demographic data were obtained for every participant. Genomic DNA was extracted from unsorted PBMC with a Qiagen kit on a QIAcube, with processing performed in batches of 12 samples.

The specimen was unsorted PBMCs, collected roughly 2.9 years before starting antiretroviral therapy. The V and J genes are TRBV5-1 and TRBJ1-2, with no confidently assigned D gene. This clonotype was sampled from a woman between 25 and 40 years old with HIV. The DNA reads as follows: TGCGCCAGCAGCCTCGAGGCCGGACGATCCCATGGCTACACCTTC. Protein translation: CASSLEAGRSHGYTF.